This T cell receptor beta chain came from a study of blood T cell repertoires in COVID-19. Study background: There were acute and convalescent COVID-19 samples, and they came from the United States, Italy and Spain.

Measured with immunoSEQ multiplex PCR; TCRdb has only the in-frame clones, and not every one. The sample has around 250,000 clones, around 86% seen once. The CDR3 loop spans 15 amino acids. Germline CDR1 reads SGHAT; CDR2 reads FQNNGV. Trimming took off 4 bases at V and 6 bases at J, with 15 bases between the two ends. What was sequenced was peripheral blood. This receptor was obtained from a woman in her seventies with active or convalescent COVID-19. The chain recombines TRBV11-2 with TRBJ2-2; a weak D match, TRBD1 (6 bases). The CDR3 sequence: CASSSQGFNAGELFF. The DNA of the CDR3 is TGTGCCAGCAGCTCGCAGGGGTTCAATGCCGGGGAGCTGTTTTTT.